Listed here are 20 T cell receptor beta chains from one sample, sequenced in a study of regulatory T cells in long-lasting Graves disease (dated by TCRdb to the early 2020s). The time point label of this sample denotes: newly diagnosed GD, antithyroid drugs for less than 3 months. For both TCR sequencing and RNA sequencing, RNA was extracted from PBMCs in TRIzol. Library preparation used multiplex PCR. Sequencing used an Illumina HiSeq 4000. CDR3 regions were amplified by Arm-PCR with iRepertoire HTBI primers to construct TCR beta libraries. TCRdb redid the processing of the public reads, applying fastp at Q25 and MiXCR, and retained in-frame beta chains. Every CDR3 protein is listed once, alongside the most common genes and DNA of its rows. The sample table holds about 610,000 distinct CDR3 sequences, of which 15% to 20% were seen once. The ten largest clones add up to 12% of the sample. These data were also reused for a study on T cells in Graves' hyperthyroidism and ophthalmopathy.

Sequences were derived from peripheral blood mononuclear cells (PBMCs), sampled at new diagnosis, from a patient treated with antithyroid drugs. All receptors come from a man aged 18-30 years with Graves disease. Donor details come from another sample of the same person, matched by shared clones.

This chain links TRBV7-6 with TRBJ2-5, with 12 positions matching TRBD2. The CDR3 length is 19 residues. The germline CDR1 and CDR2 sequences are SGHVS and FNYEAQ. The trim removed 4 bases at V and 0 bases at J, leaving 12 bases unmatched. CDR3 sequence (DNA): TGTGCCAGCAGCTCTGGACTAGCGGGAACTAAAGCGTACCAAGAGACCCAGTACTTC. Protein sequence: CASSSGLAGTKAYQETQYF.

The sample holds many counts of this clonotype. The rearrangement uses TRBV12-3 or TRBV12-4 and TRBJ2-2, with 9 nucleotides matching TRBD1. This CDR3 region has 13 residues. The ends lost 8 bases at V and 5 bases at J; junction bases unmatched: 3. CDR3: CASVGQGTGELFF. The CDR3 DNA follows: TGTGCCAGCGTTGGACAGGGGACCGGGGAGCTGTTTTTT.

This clonotype was picked up many times. The rearrangement links TRBV16 to TRBJ2-3; 8 nucleotides line up with TRBD1. From germline, CDR1 is KGHSY and CDR2 FQNENV. The CDR3 has 16 residues. Germline trimming cut 4 bases from V and 2 bases from J; bases unmatched to any gene: 8. CDR3 nucleotide sequence: TGTGCCAGCAGCCCCTTCGACAGGGGAATCACAGATACGCAGTATTTT. The encoded protein is CASSPFDRGITDTQYF.

The J gene is TRBJ1-3, the V gene TRBV18; D possibly corresponds to TRBD1 (5 bases). The germline CDR1 and CDR2 sequences are KGHSH and LQKENI. Between the trimmed V and J ends, which lost 5 bases and 0 bases, there was a span of 14 bases. The CDR3 is 16 amino acids. CDR3 residues: CASSRNQGTSGNTIYF. The CDR3 nucleotides read TGTGCCAGCTCAAGAAATCAGGGTACCTCTGGAAACACCATATATTTT.

This chain joins TRBV20-1 and TRBJ2-3, with 9 nucleotides matching TRBD2. V was clipped by 5 bases and J by 4 bases; unmatched bases: 4. The CDR3 has 13 amino acids. In germline, CDR1 is DFQATT, CDR2 SNEGSKA (reference sequence). CDR3 bases: TGCAGTGCTGTAGCGGGAGTGGCAGATACGCAGTATTTT. Its protein is CSAVAGVADTQYF.

This clonotype was counted at least ten times. V and J are TRBV3-1 and TRBJ2-1, with 12 bases lining up with TRBD2. The germline V gene encodes CDR1 LGHDT and CDR2 YNNKEL (reference sequence). The V segment lost 4 bases and the J segment 7 bases; nucleotides outside the gene matches: 5. The CDR3 length is 15 residues. The CDR3 sequence is CASSPTSGSRNEQFF. CDR3 nucleotide sequence: TGTGCCAGCAGCCCGACTAGCGGGAGTCGGAATGAGCAGTTCTTC.

The rearrangement links TRBV15 to TRBJ1-5; 11 nucleotides line up with TRBD1. V shed 0 bases and J 6 bases; nucleotides not matched to a gene: 10. Per the germline V gene, CDR1 is LNHNV and CDR2 is YYDKDF (reference sequence). The CDR3 contains 18 residues. The CDR3 nucleotides read TGTGCCACCAGCAGAGACAGCGTGGACAGGGGGCGCCTTCAGCCCCAGCATTTT. Translating it yields CATSRDSVDRGRLQPQHF.

This clonotype was seen a few times. The chain combines TRBV30 with TRBJ2-5; possibly TRBD1 or TRBD2 for D (6 bases each). The V and J ends lost 3 bases and 5 bases respectively, with 25 bases between them. This CDR3 is 17 amino acids long. CDR1 is GTSNPN and CDR2 is SVGIG in the germline V gene (reference sequence). CDR3 residues: CAWRPRGGLSMGETQYF. CDR3 DNA sequence: TGTGCCTGGAGACCACGAGGGGGACTCTCCATGGGGGAGACCCAGTACTTC.

The chain recombines TRBV19 with TRBJ1-5; D not resolved. The germline gives CDR1 LNHDA, CDR2 SQIVND (reference sequence). The CDR3 runs 18 residues. With 7 bases removed from V and 0 bases from J, the gap between germline ends came to 22 bases. As DNA, the CDR3 is TGTGCCAGTATCCCACGGGTGGAAGGGCGCTCTAGCAATCAGCCCCAGCATTTT. Translated: CASIPRVEGRSSNQPQHF.

The chain is built from TRBV4-2 and TRBJ2-7, with D possibly TRBD2 on 6 matching bases. In germline, CDR1 is LGHNA, CDR2 YNFKEQ. V was clipped by 0 bases and J by 3 bases, with 12 bases between them. The CDR3 is 15 residues long. The CDR3 region has the DNA TGTGCCAGCAGCCAAGATTTTGTGGGGGGCTACGAGCAGTACTTC. This sequence encodes CASSQDFVGGYEQYF.

This chain joins TRBV7-3 and TRBJ2-1; 13 nucleotides match TRBD2. J lost 7 bases, V lost 5 bases, and 26 bases had no gene match. CDR1 and CDR2 from the germline V gene are SGHTA and FQGTGA. CDR3 length: 22 amino acids. The CDR3 protein is CASSEPSPRGGLAGTGGNEQFF. The CDR3 region has the DNA TGTGCCAGCAGCGAGCCCTCTCCCAGGGGGGGACTAGCGGGGACGGGGGGGAATGAGCAGTTCTTC.

This clonotype was counted once. The junction shows a germline mismatch at one end, possibly a read error. This chain connects TRBV5-1 to TRBJ2-5; D perhaps matches TRBD2 (5 bases). CDR3 size: 13 residues. Germline V CDR1 and CDR2: SGHRS, YFSETQ. The CDR3 reads CASSRDPQETQYF. The CDR3 DNA reads as TGTGCCAGCAGCCGGGATCCTCAAGAGACCCAGTACTTC.

The rearrangement joins TRBV19 to TRBJ1-1, with D maybe TRBD1 (6 bases). Looked up from germline, CDR1 is LNHDA and CDR2 is SQIVND (reference sequence). This CDR3 is built from 13 residues. Trimming removed 3 bases at V and 7 bases at J, with 12 bases between. The CDR3 DNA follows: TGTGCCAGTAGTATCACCAGGGGAGATGAAGCTTTCTTT. Its protein product is CASSITRGDEAFF. Based on the CDR3 plus reference TRBV19 and TRBJ1-1, the full variable domain is DGGITQSPKYLFRKEGQNVTLSCEQNLNHDAMYWYRQDPGQGLRLIYYSQIVNDFQKGDIAEGYSVSREKKESFPLTVTSAQKNPTAFYLCASSITRGDEAFFGQGTRLTVV.

This clonotype was seen ten or more times. This sequence joins TRBV6-1 and TRBJ2-7; the D gene is possibly TRBD2 (6 bases). The CDR3 contains 15 residues. V was shortened by 2 bases and J by 4 bases, with 15 bases between the two germline ends. Germline-derived CDR1 and CDR2 are MNHNS and SASEGT. CDR3 sequence (DNA): TGTGCCAGCAGTGAACTTGGGCGGGAAGGATACGAGCAGTACTTC. Translated, it gives CASSELGREGYEQYF.

The V and J genes are TRBV9 and TRBJ1-2; no clear D gene. Germline values: CDR1 SGDLS, CDR2 YYNGEE. The germline V and J ends were trimmed by 0 bases and 0 bases, with 3 bases remaining between them. The CDR3 is 13 amino acids. For the CDR3, the DNA is TGTGCCAGCAGCGTAGAGTCTAACTATGGCTACACCTTC. Its protein is CASSVESNYGYTF.

This clonotype appeared many times. This chain's CDR3 is CASSLNSGREAEQFF. CDR3 nucleotide sequence: TGCGCCAGCAGCTTGAATAGCGGGAGGGAAGCTGAGCAGTTCTTC. The V call is TRBV5-1, the J call TRBJ2-1; TRBD2 aligns across 11 bases. J gave up 9 bases and V 1 base, and 6 bases lay outside the gene matches. Germline V gives CDR1 SGHRS, CDR2 YFSETQ. There are 15 residues in the CDR3. Together with reference TRBV5-1 and TRBJ2-1, the CDR3 gives the full variable domain: KAGVTQTPRYLIKTRGQQVTLSCSPISGHRSVSWYQQTPGQGLQFLFEYFSETQRNKGNFPGRFSGRQFSNSRSEMNVSTLELGDSALYLCASSLNSGREAEQFFGPGTRLTVL.

This clonotype came up a few times. V and J are TRBV5-4 and TRBJ2-7; D possibly corresponds to TRBD2 (6 bases). This CDR3 is built from 15 residues. V dropped 2 bases and J dropped 0 bases, with 12 bases sitting between them. Per germline, CDR1 SGHNT and CDR2 YYREEE (reference sequence). Here the CDR3 DNA reads TGTGCCAGCAGCTTCCGCGGGACCCTCTCCTACGAGCAGTACTTC. Translation: CASSFRGTLSYEQYF.

The table lists this clonotype with many counts. This sequence joins TRBV6-2 or TRBV6-3 and TRBJ2-3, with 8 bases identical to TRBD2. From germline, CDR1 is MNHEY and CDR2 SVGEGT. This CDR3 has 18 residues. J was trimmed by 0 bases and V by 0 bases; bases with no gene match: 8. The CDR3 region is CASSYSPRGGRSTDTQYF. In DNA, the CDR3 is TGTGCCAGCAGTTACTCGCCCCGGGGCGGGAGGAGCACAGATACGCAGTATTTT.

CDR3 in DNA: TGTGCCAGCAGTTTTTCTGGACAGTGGGGCGGCCAGGAGACCCAGTACTTC. Amino acid sequence: CASSFSGQWGGQETQYF. The rearrangement uses TRBV28 and TRBJ2-5; D is perhaps TRBD1 (6 bases). The germline V gene has CDR1 MDHEN and CDR2 SYDVKM. The V and J ends lost 3 bases and 5 bases respectively, with 22 bases between them. This CDR3 region has 17 residues.

Many counts were recorded for this clonotype. The chain employs TRBV2 and TRBJ1-6; a possible D gene is TRBD1 (6 bases). Germline CDR1 SNHLY, CDR2 FYNNEI. The germline V and J ends were trimmed by 10 bases and 7 bases, with 23 bases remaining between them. The CDR3 contains 16 residues. The DNA of the CDR3 is TGTGCCACCCTGAAGGGGGGGGGGGCACGGAATTCACCCCTCCACTTT. Its translation: CATLKGGGARNSPLHF. Full variable domain (rest looked up from reference TRBV2 and TRBJ1-6): EPEVTQTPSHQVTQMGQEVILRCVPISNHLYFYWYRQILGQKVEFLVSFYNNEISEKSEIFDDQFSVERPDGSNFTLKIRSTKLEDSAMYFCATLKGGGARNSPLHFGNGTRLTVT.